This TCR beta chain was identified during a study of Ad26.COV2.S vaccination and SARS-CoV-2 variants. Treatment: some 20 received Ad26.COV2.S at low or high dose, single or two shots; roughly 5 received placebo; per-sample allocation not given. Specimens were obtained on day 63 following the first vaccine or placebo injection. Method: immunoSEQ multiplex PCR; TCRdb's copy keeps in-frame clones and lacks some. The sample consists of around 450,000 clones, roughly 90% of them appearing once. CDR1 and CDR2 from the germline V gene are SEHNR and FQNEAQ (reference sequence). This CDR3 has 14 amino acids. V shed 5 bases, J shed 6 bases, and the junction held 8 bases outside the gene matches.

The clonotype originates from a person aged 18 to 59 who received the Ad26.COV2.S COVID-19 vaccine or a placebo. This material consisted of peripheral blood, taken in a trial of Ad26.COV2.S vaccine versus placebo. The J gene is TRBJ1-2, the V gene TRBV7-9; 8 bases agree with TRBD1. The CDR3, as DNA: TGTGCCAGCAGCGGATCAGGGGGCGCCGATGGCTACACCTTC. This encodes CASSGSGGADGYTF.